Listed here are 8 T cell receptor beta chains from one sample, sequenced in a study of cytomegalovirus exposure and HLA in healthy donors. PCR involved 60 Vbeta and 13 Jbeta primers. Clones were sequenced by immunoSEQ multiplex PCR, and TCRdb holds only the in-frame ones, with some missing. The table lists some 79,000 clones, more than 60% of them singletons. The sequencing sample was made of PBMCs. Receptors were obtained from a male donor in good health and CMV-seropositive.

The count of this clone is one. The V gene is TRBV4-1, the J gene TRBJ1-2, with D tentatively TRBD1 (5 bases). Germline V lookup: CDR1 MGHRA, CDR2 YSYEKL. This CDR3 is built from 13 residues. Trimming pared 0 bases from V and 7 bases from J, leaving 9 bases between. The CDR3 DNA reads as TGCGCCAGCAGCCAAGACAGGGAGGGTGGCTACACCTTC. It codes for CASSQDREGGYTF.

The chain joins TRBV10-3 to TRBJ2-7, with 8 bases matching TRBD2. The V gene end was trimmed by 5 bases and the J gene end by 6 bases; junction bases not matched to a gene: 15. Germline loops: CDR1 ENHRY, CDR2 SYGVKD. The CDR3 runs to 16 residues. The CDR3 sequence is CAISPGLVGFRCEQYF. The DNA for the CDR3 is TGTGCCATCAGTCCGGGACTAGTGGGGTTTCGCTGCGAGCAGTACTTC.

This chain connects TRBV5-5 to TRBJ2-7, with D perhaps matching TRBD1 (6 bases). The V end was cut by 4 bases, the J end by 3 bases, with 8 bases between. The CDR3 runs 12 residues. The V gene's germline CDR1 is SGHKS and CDR2 YYEKEE (reference sequence). CDR3 sequence reads: CASSRDIYEQYF. CDR3 in DNA: TGTGCCAGCAGCAGGGACATCTACGAGCAGTACTTC.

The chain employs TRBV7-9 and TRBJ2-7; D gene unclear. The germline gives CDR1 SEHNR, CDR2 FQNEAQ (reference sequence). Between the trimmed V and J ends, which lost 5 bases and 0 bases, there was a span of 11 bases. This CDR3 region has 14 residues. The CDR3 is CASSPDTSSYEQYF. As DNA, the CDR3 is TGTGCCAGCAGCCCCGACACGAGCTCCTACGAGCAGTACTTC.

The chain joins TRBV5-6 to TRBJ2-3, with a tentative D call TRBD2 (6 bases). Germline CDR1 is SGHDT and CDR2 is YYEEEE. Trimming removed 0 bases from V and 5 bases from J, with 10 bases in between. The CDR3 is 14 residues long. CDR3 sequence (DNA): TGTGCCAGCAGCTTGGCCGGAGGGGAAGATACGCAGTATTTT. Residues: CASSLAGGEDTQYF.

This clone was observed a handful of times. The CDR3 bases are TGTGCCAGCAGACGAGGACAGGGGCGGAACGAGCAGTACTTC. Its protein is CASRRGQGRNEQYF. The genes are TRBV6-5 and TRBJ2-7, with 9 nucleotides matching TRBD1. With 6 bases clipped from V and 5 bases from J, the junction kept 8 bases outside the gene matches. This CDR3 region has 14 residues. Germline assignment: CDR1 MNHEY and CDR2 SVGAGI.

The chain recombines TRBV28 with TRBJ2-2, with TRBD1 matching over 8 bases. In germline, CDR1 is MDHEN, CDR2 SYDVKM. CDR3 size: 15 residues. V trimming: 3 bases; J trimming: 7 bases; junction bases outside the gene matches: 7. The CDR3 bases are TGTGCCAGCAGTTTCGCAGGGGGCGCGGGCGGGGAGCTGTTTTTT. This gives the protein CASSFAGGAGGELFF.

This clone has just a few counts. The rearrangement joins TRBV5-1 to TRBJ2-2, with D tentatively TRBD2 (5 bases). The length of the CDR3 is 15 residues. CDR1 and CDR2 (germline): SGHRS, YFSETQ. The V end was cut by 2 bases, the J end by 4 bases, with 12 bases between. CDR3 bases: TGCGCCAGCAGCTTTCTCCAGCGGACCACCGGGGAGCTGTTTTTT. Its protein is CASSFLQRTTGELFF.